The 25 T cell receptor beta chains listed next were all sequenced from one sample in a study of tumor-infiltrating lymphocytes in primary liver carcinoma (dated by TCRdb to about 2017). Sequenced using an Illumina HiSeq 2500. TCRbeta-specific cDNA was reverse-transcribed from around 500 ng total RNA using a constant-region primer and ProtoScript II reverse transcriptase. The TCRbeta libraries were prepared through three rounds of nested multiplex PCR following a slightly modified ARM-PCR procedure. Each of the first two PCR rounds ran for nine to eleven cycles and used multiplex TRBV1-TRBV30 forward primers together with a Cbeta reverse primer. Starting from the raw public reads, TCRdb applied fastp trimming at Q25, assembled clones with MiXCR and retained in-frame beta chains. Entries are consolidated by CDR3 protein sequence, retaining the most common genes and DNA. The sample records more than 90,000 distinct CDR3 sequences, 65% to 75% of which are singletons. Jointly, the top ten make up roughly 12% of the sample.

Total RNA and DNA were co-extracted from roughly 20-30 mg of bulk tissue with the AllPrep DNA/RNA mini kit, without cell sorting. Material for sequencing was liver tumor tissue from sampling region 2. This specimen's cell subset or site label, per the study, means: tumor region T2, inferior pole. Source of these receptors: a woman aged 55-75 years with primary liver carcinoma and hepatitis B virus infection.

On this clonotype itself: One junction end does not reproduce the germline sequence, and a read error may be involved. The V and J genes are TRBV11-2 and TRBJ2-6; a possible D gene is TRBD1 (5 bases). Per the germline V gene, CDR1 is SGHAT and CDR2 is FQNNGV. The CDR3 is 17 amino acids. The CDR3 loop is CASSHYRSRSGANVLTF. CDR3 in DNA: TGTGCCAGCAGCCACTACAGGAGCCGCTCTGGGGCCAACGTCCTGACTTTT.

The V gene is TRBV6-1, the J gene TRBJ2-7; possibly TRBD2 for D (5 bases). V lost 11 bases and J 3 bases, leaving 17 bases between the germline ends. Germline assignment: CDR1 MNHNS and CDR2 SASEGT. CDR3 size: 13 residues. CDR3 sequence reads: CACNVREGYEQYF. Written as DNA, the CDR3 is TGTGCCTGCAATGTAAGAGAGGGCTACGAGCAGTACTTC.

The rearrangement links TRBV7-3 to TRBJ2-1, with 11 bases lining up with TRBD2. J lost 7 bases, V lost 5 bases, and 7 bases had no gene match. The CDR3 loop spans 15 amino acids. Germline-derived CDR1 and CDR2 are SGHTA and FQGTGA. The CDR3 DNA follows: TGTGCCAGCAGCCCCCTGACTAGCGGGGCTAATGAGCAGTTCTTC. It codes for CASSPLTSGANEQFF.

About this clonotype itself: At one boundary the junction diverges from the germline segment, which might be a read error. The CDR3 nucleotides read TGTGCCGGCAGCTTTGAAGCTAGCGGGAGACATCTTCGGACTACCTACGAGCAGTACTTC. This encodes CAGSFEASGRHLRTTYEQYF. V gene TRBV11-3 combines with J gene TRBJ2-7, with TRBD2 matching over 10 bases. This CDR3 has 20 amino acids. Germline CDR1 is SGHNT and CDR2 is YENEEA.

Note on this clonotype: Sequence at one end of the junction differs from germline and may be a read error. The rearrangement links TRBV28 to TRBJ1-2; a possible D gene is TRBD1 (5 bases). In germline, CDR1 is MDHEN, CDR2 SYDVKM. This CDR3 has 15 amino acids. Here the CDR3 DNA reads TGTGCCAACAGTTTAATGGGGCAGGGATACTATGGCTACACCTTC. Its protein product is CANSLMGQGYYGYTF.

V usage is TRBV11-2 and J usage is TRBJ2-4; 11 bases map to TRBD2. V gave up 7 bases and J gave up 5 bases; unmatched junction bases: 16. CDR1 and CDR2 (germline): SGHAT, FQNNGV. The CDR3 spans 18 residues. As DNA, the CDR3 is TGTGCCAGCACTCCGCGTAAGGATAGCGGGAGGGTTCAAAACATTCAGTACTTC. The encoded protein is CASTPRKDSGRVQNIQYF.

Details on this clonotype: Sequence at one end of the junction differs from germline and may be a read error. This chain joins TRBV11-2 and TRBJ2-1, with 7 bases matching TRBD1. This CDR3 contains 17 residues. The V gene's germline CDR1 is SGHAT and CDR2 FQNNGV. The DNA for the CDR3 is TGTGCAAGCAGCTTAACCCACGGACAGTGGTACAGGGGTGAGCCGTTCTTC. This gives the protein CASSLTHGQWYRGEPFF.

This clonotype showed up many times. The chain uses TRBV6-5 and TRBJ2-1, with D possibly being TRBD1 or TRBD2 (5 bases each). V was clipped by 5 bases and J by 4 bases, with 12 bases between them. Germline V CDR1 and CDR2: MNHEY, SVGAGI. This CDR3 has 14 residues. Here the CDR3 reads CASSPGLRYNEQFF. In DNA form, the CDR3 reads TGTGCCAGCAGTCCGGGGCTGCGATACAATGAGCAGTTCTTC.

Concerning this clonotype: Without the conserved terminal phenylalanine or tryptophan, this CDR3 likely stems from a read error. The CDR3 here is CASSASPGLGETQYY. DNA of the CDR3: TGTGCCAGCAGCGCTTCTCCGGGACTAGGGGAGACCCAGTACTAC. V and J are TRBV9 and TRBJ2-5; TRBD2 agrees at 8 bases. The CDR3 contains 15 residues. The ends lost 3 bases at V and 5 bases at J; junction bases unmatched: 9. Germline V gene lookup returns CDR1 SGDLS and CDR2 YYNGEE.

The V call is TRBV30, the J call TRBJ2-3; D is uncertain. The CDR3 runs to 14 residues. In germline, CDR1 is GTSNPN, CDR2 SVGIG (reference sequence). Trimming took off 0 bases at V and 2 bases at J, with 9 bases between the two ends. The CDR3: CAWSVRKLTDTQYF. CDR3 DNA sequence: TGTGCCTGGAGTGTAAGGAAACTCACAGATACGCAGTATTTT. The variable domain in full, with the rest retrieved from reference TRBV30 and TRBJ2-3, is SQTIHQWPATLVQPVGSPLSLECTVEGTSNPNLYWYRQAAGRGLQLLFYSVGIGQISSEVPQNLSASRPQDRQFILSSKKLLLSDSGFYLCAWSVRKLTDTQYFGPGTRLTVL.

A remark on this clonotype: Here the CDR3 omits its conserved ending phenylalanine or tryptophan, so a read error is the likely source. As DNA, the CDR3 is TGTGCCAGCAGGCCCATACCTGGGGGGGGCTCGAACACCGGGGAGCTGTTTCTT. This codes for CASRPIPGGGSNTGELFL. V and J are TRBV6-1 and TRBJ2-2, with D possibly being TRBD2 (7 bases). Between the trimmed V and J ends, which lost 6 bases and 0 bases, there was a span of 20 bases. Per germline, CDR1 MNHNS and CDR2 SASEGT. This CDR3 has 18 residues.

Comments on this clonotype: The CDR3 does not end in the conserved phenylalanine or tryptophan, so this is likely a read error. The V gene is TRBV6-5, the J gene TRBJ2-5; D gene ambiguous. The CDR3 is made up of 14 amino acids. With 6 bases removed from V and 1 base from J, the gap between germline ends came to 12 bases. CDR1 MNHEY and CDR2 SVGAGI come from the germline V gene. The DNA for the CDR3 is TGTGCCAGCAGGAGACCACAGTCCCAAGAGACCCAGTACCTC. Its protein product is CASRRPQSQETQYL.

The chain employs TRBV10-3 and TRBJ1-5; TRBD1 aligns across 7 bases. Losses at the gene ends were 4 bases for V and 7 bases for J; bases not matched to a gene: 7. There are 14 residues in the CDR3. Germline V gene sequence: CDR1 ENHRY, CDR2 SYGVKD. CDR3 region: CAISGAGGGQPQHF. The CDR3 region has the DNA TGTGCCATCAGTGGAGCAGGGGGGGGCCAGCCCCAGCATTTT.

This clonotype was counted between two and nine times. One base away lies a much larger clone, so this may be a sequencing read error. This chain connects TRBV6-2 or TRBV6-3 to TRBJ1-1, with D unclear. This CDR3 contains 15 residues. The germline V gene encodes CDR1 MNHEY and CDR2 SVGEGT. With 7 bases removed from V and 1 base from J, the gap between germline ends came to 16 bases. The CDR3 is CASTVTGQRNTEAFF. DNA of the CDR3: TGTGCCAGCACCGTTACCGGCCAGCGGAACACTGAAGCTTTCTTT.

A remark on this clonotype: Its ends do not fully match the called genes, so a read error is possible. The V call is TRBV6-5, the J call TRBJ2-1; D is unclear. This CDR3 has 14 amino acids. The germline CDR1 and CDR2 sequences are MNHEY and SVGAGI. The chain's CDR3 is CASSYFPSTNEQFF. The CDR3 bases are TGTGCTAGCAGTTACTTCCCTAGTACTAATGAGCAGTTCTTC.

This clonotype was observed a single time. V usage is TRBV28 and J usage is TRBJ1-1; 8 positions agree with TRBD1. Germline CDR1 and CDR2: MDHEN and SYDVKM. The length of the CDR3 is 16 residues. Trimming took 7 bases from V and 4 from J; bases not matched to a gene: 14. DNA of the CDR3: TGTGCCAGCAATTTGGGCAGGGGGCCCTCGCGCACTGAAGCTTTCTTT. Translating gives CASNLGRGPSRTEAFF.

Comment on this clonotype: An end of the junction does not agree with germline; a read error may underlie this. V gene TRBV11-3 combines with J gene TRBJ2-1; D gene unclear. Germline V lookup: CDR1 SGHNT, CDR2 YENEEA. This CDR3 region has 14 residues. CDR3 DNA: TGTGCCAGCAGCTTAGGTGTGAGCACTAATGAGCAATTCTTC. This translates into CASSLGVSTNEQFF.

A note on this clonotype: One junction end does not reproduce the germline sequence, and a read error may be involved. The gene calls are TRBV5-1 and TRBJ2-1, with TRBD2 identical over 9 bases. There are 14 residues in the CDR3. CDR1 and CDR2 (germline): SGHRS, YFSETQ. In nucleotides, the CDR3 is TGCGCCTGCAGCTTTAGCGGGAGCTGGGATGGGCAGTTCTTC. This translates into CACSFSGSWDGQFF.

Note on this clonotype: A read error is likely, as this CDR3 ends without the conserved phenylalanine or tryptophan. The chain joins TRBV4-2 to TRBJ2-2; D remains ambiguous. V lost 0 bases, J lost 6 bases, and 11 bases lay in between. Looked up from germline, CDR1 is LGHNA and CDR2 is YNFKEQ. The CDR3 runs to 15 residues. This chain's CDR3 is CASSQDLSHPGELFI. CDR3 nucleotides: TGTGCCAGCAGCCAAGATTTGAGTCATCCCGGGGAGCTGTTTATT.

Concerning this clonotype itself: This may stem from a read error, because a much larger clone lies one nucleotide away. The chain employs TRBV5-1 and TRBJ1-1, with TRBD1 identical over 8 bases. The V and J ends lost 0 bases and 10 bases, in that order; junction bases with no gene match: 8. The CDR3 loop spans 14 amino acids. CDR1 is SGHRS and CDR2 is YFSETQ in the germline V gene. The CDR3 is CASSLEAGGGGAFF. CDR3 in DNA: TGCGCCAGCAGCTTGGAAGCAGGGGGCGGTGGAGCTTTCTTT.

The genes are TRBV29-1 and TRBJ2-1; 10 nucleotides line up with TRBD2. The length of the CDR3 is 14 residues. The germline V gene has CDR1 SQVTM and CDR2 ANQGSEA. CDR3 sequence: CNADSGTSANEQFF. The CDR3, as DNA: TGCAACGCCGATTCCGGGACTAGCGCCAATGAGCAGTTCTTC.

In its sample, this clonotype is medium-sized. The chain recombines TRBV11-1 with TRBJ2-7, with D perhaps TRBD2 (5 bases). V gave up 5 bases and J gave up 2 bases, with 13 bases separating them. Germline lookup yields CDR1 SGHAT and CDR2 FQDESV (reference sequence). The CDR3 has 14 amino acids. CDR3 protein: CASSGKRATYEQYF. CDR3 in DNA: TGTGCCAGCAGCGGGAAGAGGGCCACCTACGAGCAGTACTTC.

This clonotype was counted a single time. The conserved phenylalanine or tryptophan normally closing the CDR3 is absent here, so this likely arose from a read error. No DNA is shown, since the ends of the CDR3 on it are uncertain; the CDR3 is the one TCRdb lists. The chain links TRBV6-1 to TRBJ1-5; the table names TRBD1, a call not compared with the DNA. CDR1 and CDR2 (germline): MNHNS, SASEGT. The CDR3 totals 14 residues, both ends included. This CDR3 reads CASSDQGGDQLQHL.

This clonotype was detected only a few times. This chain uses TRBV11-2 with TRBJ2-5, with 8 nucleotides matching TRBD2. Per the germline V gene, CDR1 is SGHAT and CDR2 is FQNNGV. The CDR3 length is 16 residues. V shed 9 bases and J 2 bases; nucleotides not matched to a gene: 14. In DNA form, the CDR3 reads TGTGCCAGGAGCCACTATGGCGGGAGGACACAAGAGACCCAGTACTTC. Protein product: CARSHYGGRTQETQYF.

This clonotype was counted many times. The chain couples TRBV29-1 to TRBJ2-1, with 8 bases aligning to TRBD2. CDR1 and CDR2 (germline): SQVTM, ANQGSEA. V lost 4 bases to trimming and J lost 15 bases; unmatched junction nucleotides: 11. This CDR3 is 12 amino acids long. As DNA, the CDR3 is TGCAGCGTTGTACTAGCGGACCTACAGTGGTTCTTC. Residues: CSVVLADLQWFF.